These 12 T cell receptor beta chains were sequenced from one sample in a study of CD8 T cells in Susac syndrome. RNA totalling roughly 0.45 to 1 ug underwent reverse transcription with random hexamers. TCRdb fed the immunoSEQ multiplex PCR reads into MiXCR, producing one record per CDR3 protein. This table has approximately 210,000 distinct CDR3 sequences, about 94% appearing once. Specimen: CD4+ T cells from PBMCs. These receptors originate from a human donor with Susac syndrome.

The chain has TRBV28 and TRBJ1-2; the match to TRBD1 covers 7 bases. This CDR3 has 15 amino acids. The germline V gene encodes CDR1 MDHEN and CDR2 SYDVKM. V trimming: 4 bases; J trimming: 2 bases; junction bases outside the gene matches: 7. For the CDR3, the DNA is TGTGCCAGCAGTTCCACAGGGGTTGGGAACTATGGCTACACCTTC. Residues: CASSSTGVGNYGYTF.

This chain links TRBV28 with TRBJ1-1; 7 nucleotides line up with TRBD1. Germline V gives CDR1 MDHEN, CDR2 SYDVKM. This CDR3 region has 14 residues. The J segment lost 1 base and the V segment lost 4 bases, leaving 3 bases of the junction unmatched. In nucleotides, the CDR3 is TGTGCCAGCAGTTCCGGGACAGAGAACACTGAAGCTTTCTTT. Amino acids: CASSSGTENTEAFF. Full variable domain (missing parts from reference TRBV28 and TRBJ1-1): DVKVTQSSRYLVKRTGEKVFLECVQDMDHENMFWYRQDPGLGLRLIYFSYDVKMKEKGDIPEGYSVSREKKERFSLILESASTNQTSMYLCASSSGTENTEAFFGQGTRLTVV.

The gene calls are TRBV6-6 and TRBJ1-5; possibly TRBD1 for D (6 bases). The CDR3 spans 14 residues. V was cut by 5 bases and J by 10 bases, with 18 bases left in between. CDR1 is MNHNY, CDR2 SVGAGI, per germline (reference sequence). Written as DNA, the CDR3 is TGTGCCAGCAGTCCAACCGGACAGTATTTTCCCCAGCATTTT. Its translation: CASSPTGQYFPQHF.

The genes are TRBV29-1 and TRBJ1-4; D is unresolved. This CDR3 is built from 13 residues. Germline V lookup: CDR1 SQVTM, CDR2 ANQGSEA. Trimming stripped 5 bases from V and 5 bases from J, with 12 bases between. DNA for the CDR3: TGCAGCGTTCGCGTGGGGAAAAATGAAAAACTGTTTTTT. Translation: CSVRVGKNEKLFF.

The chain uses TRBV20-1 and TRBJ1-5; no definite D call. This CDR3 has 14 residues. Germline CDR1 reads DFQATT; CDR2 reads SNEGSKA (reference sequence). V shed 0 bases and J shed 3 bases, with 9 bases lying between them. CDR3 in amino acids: CSARDRVTNQPQHF. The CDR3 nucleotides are TGCAGTGCTAGAGATCGGGTAACCAATCAGCCCCAGCATTTT.

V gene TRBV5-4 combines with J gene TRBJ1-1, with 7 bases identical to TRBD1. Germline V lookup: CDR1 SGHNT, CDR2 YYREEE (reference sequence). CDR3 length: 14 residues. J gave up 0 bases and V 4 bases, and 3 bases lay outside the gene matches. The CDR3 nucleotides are TGTGCCAGCAGCCAGGGACAGATGAACACTGAAGCTTTCTTT. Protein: CASSQGQMNTEAFF.

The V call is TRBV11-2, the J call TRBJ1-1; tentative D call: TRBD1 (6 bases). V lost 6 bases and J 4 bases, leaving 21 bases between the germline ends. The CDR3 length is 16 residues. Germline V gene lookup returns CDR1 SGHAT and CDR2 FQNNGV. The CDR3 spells CASRVGHREDGTEAFF. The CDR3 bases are TGTGCCAGCAGAGTGGGCCACAGGGAAGATGGCACTGAAGCTTTCTTT.

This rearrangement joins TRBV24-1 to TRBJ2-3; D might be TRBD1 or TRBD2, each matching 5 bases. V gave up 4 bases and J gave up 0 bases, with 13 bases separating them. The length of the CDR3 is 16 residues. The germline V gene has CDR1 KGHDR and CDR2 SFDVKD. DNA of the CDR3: TGTGCCACCAGTGACCCCGGGACGGGGAGCACAGATACGCAGTATTTT. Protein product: CATSDPGTGSTDTQYF.

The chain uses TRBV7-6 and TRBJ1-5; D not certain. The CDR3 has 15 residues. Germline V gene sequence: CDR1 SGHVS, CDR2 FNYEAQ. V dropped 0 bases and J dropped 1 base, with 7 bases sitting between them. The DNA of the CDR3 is TGTGCCAGCAGCTTAGCGCTAGACAGCAATCAGCCCCAGCATTTT. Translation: CASSLALDSNQPQHF.

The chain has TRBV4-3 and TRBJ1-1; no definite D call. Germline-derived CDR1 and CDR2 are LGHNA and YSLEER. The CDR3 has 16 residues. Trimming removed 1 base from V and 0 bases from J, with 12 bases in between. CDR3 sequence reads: CASSQGFHSLNTEAFF. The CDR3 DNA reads TGCGCCAGCAGCCAAGGGTTTCACAGTTTGAACACTGAAGCTTTCTTT.

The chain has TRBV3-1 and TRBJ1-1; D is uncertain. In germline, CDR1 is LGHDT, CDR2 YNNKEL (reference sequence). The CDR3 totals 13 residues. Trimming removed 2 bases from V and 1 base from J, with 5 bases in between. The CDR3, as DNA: TGTGCCAGCAGCCAACAAAGGAACACTGAAGCTTTCTTT. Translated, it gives CASSQQRNTEAFF.

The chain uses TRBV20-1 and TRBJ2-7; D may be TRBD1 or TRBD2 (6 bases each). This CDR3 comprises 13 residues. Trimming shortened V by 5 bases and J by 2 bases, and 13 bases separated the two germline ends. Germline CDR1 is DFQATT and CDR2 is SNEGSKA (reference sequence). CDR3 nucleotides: TGCAGTGCTCTGACTAGGGGGGCCTACGAGCAGTACTTC. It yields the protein CSALTRGAYEQYF.